The 11 T cell receptor beta chains below were found in one sample sequenced in a study of T cell changes during pregnancy in multiple sclerosis. Libraries were prepared by immunoSEQ multiplex PCR; TCRdb keeps only in-frame clonotypes and omits some of them. The table lists some 45,000 clones, about 90% of them singletons, with 0.75% to 1% in the top ten. Source: CD4+ T cells from peripheral blood mononuclear cells, taken after pregnancy. The source of these receptors is a female donor with multiple sclerosis, enrolled in a pregnancy study.

The chain employs TRBV25-1 and TRBJ2-2, with 9 bases aligning to TRBD1. The germline CDR1 and CDR2 sequences are MGHDK and SYGVNS. Trimming at V came to 2 bases and at J to 5 bases, leaving 9 bases not matched to a gene. This CDR3 contains 17 residues. The CDR3 here is CASSEPLGQGGTGELFF. CDR3 bases: TGTGCCAGCAGTGAACCTCTGGGACAGGGAGGTACCGGGGAGCTGTTTTTT.

The gene calls are TRBV11-2 and TRBJ1-2, with D perhaps matching TRBD1 (5 bases). Germline CDR1 SGHAT, CDR2 FQNNGV. The CDR3 contains 15 residues. With 4 bases removed from V and 0 bases from J, the gap between germline ends came to 12 bases. The CDR3 protein is CASSSIRQSNYGYTF. The CDR3 region has the DNA TGTGCCAGCAGCTCCATACGACAGTCTAACTATGGCTACACCTTC.

The chain combines TRBV4-2 with TRBJ2-7, with D possibly matching TRBD2 (5 bases). V gave up 0 bases and J gave up 0 bases, with 9 bases separating them. The CDR3 totals 15 residues. Germline-derived CDR1 and CDR2 are LGHNA and YNFKEQ. The CDR3 DNA is TGTGCCAGCAGCCAAGAAGAGGGCAGCTCCTACGAGCAGTACTTC. It yields the protein CASSQEEGSSYEQYF.

The gene calls are TRBV7-2 and TRBJ2-3; TRBD2 agrees at 8 bases. Germline CDR1 SGHTA, CDR2 FQGNSA. This CDR3 spans 13 amino acids. The V and J ends lost 5 bases and 9 bases, in that order; junction bases with no gene match: 7. The CDR3: CASSHREGGTQYF. The CDR3 region has the DNA TGTGCCAGCAGCCACCGGGAGGGGGGAACGCAGTATTTT.

The chain carries TRBV4-3 and TRBJ1-2; 11 nucleotides match TRBD1. Losses at the gene ends were 4 bases for V and 3 bases for J; bases not matched to a gene: 1. CDR1 LGHNA and CDR2 YSLEER come from the germline V gene. This CDR3 has 14 residues. Written as DNA, the CDR3 is TGCGCCAGCAGCCCGGGACAGGGGGACTATGGCTACACCTTC. Its protein is CASSPGQGDYGYTF.

The J gene is TRBJ1-2, the V gene TRBV2; D is uncertain. The V end was cut by 11 bases, the J end by 6 bases, with 16 bases between. There are 12 residues in the CDR3. CDR1 is SNHLY, CDR2 FYNNEI, per germline. DNA for the CDR3: TGTGCCTCAAGGCAGGTCTTGGATGGCTACACCTTC. Residues: CASRQVLDGYTF.

The rearrangement links TRBV7-2 to TRBJ2-5; a weak D match, TRBD1 (6 bases). Germline V gives CDR1 SGHTA, CDR2 FQGNSA. This CDR3 has 14 amino acids. V was trimmed by 5 bases and J by 2 bases, leaving 12 bases between them. The CDR3 loop is CASSRDRWQETQYF. The CDR3 DNA follows: TGTGCCAGCAGCCGAGACAGGTGGCAAGAGACCCAGTACTTC.

The chain recombines TRBV2 with TRBJ1-2; 7 nucleotides agree with TRBD1. The CDR3 contains 13 residues. Losses at the gene ends were 8 bases for V and 3 bases for J; bases not matched to a gene: 6. The germline gives CDR1 SNHLY, CDR2 FYNNEI. The CDR3 protein is CASRGQVHYGYTF. The CDR3 nucleotides read TGTGCCAGCCGCGGACAGGTCCACTATGGCTACACCTTC.

The V and J genes are TRBV27 and TRBJ1-1; no definite D call. Germline loops: CDR1 MNHEY, CDR2 SMNVEV (reference sequence). The CDR3 contains 14 residues. V was shortened by 5 bases and J by 1 base, with 11 bases between the two germline ends. This CDR3 is CASSMTRRNTEAFF. In DNA form, the CDR3 reads TGTGCCAGCAGTATGACAAGAAGGAACACTGAAGCTTTCTTT.

The gene calls are TRBV19 and TRBJ2-2; 7 positions agree with TRBD1. CDR1 and CDR2 (germline): LNHDA, SQIVND (reference sequence). V shed 5 bases and J 0 bases; nucleotides not matched to a gene: 9. There are 17 residues in the CDR3. CDR3 DNA: TGTGCCAGTAGTTCCTGGACAGGCGCGACGAACACCGGGGAGCTGTTTTTT. As protein: CASSSWTGATNTGELFF. The whole variable domain, remainder taken from reference TRBV19 and TRBJ2-2, is DGGITQSPKYLFRKEGQNVTLSCEQNLNHDAMYWYRQDPGQGLRLIYYSQIVNDFQKGDIAEGYSVSREKKESFPLTVTSAQKNPTAFYLCASSSWTGATNTGELFFGEGSRLTVL.

The chain joins TRBV10-3 to TRBJ2-5, with a weak D call TRBD2 (6 bases). The V end lost 10 bases, the J end lost 4 bases, and 16 bases lay between the germline ends. CDR3 length: 13 residues. Per germline, CDR1 ENHRY and CDR2 SYGVKD. The CDR3 here is CATEGQGGETQYF. The CDR3 DNA sequence: TGTGCCACGGAGGGGCAGGGCGGAGAGACCCAGTACTTC.